The 29 T cell receptor beta chains below come from one sample, sequenced in a study of response to subunit inactivated influenza vaccine (dated by TCRdb to the late 2010s). Library preparation used RT-PCR. The reads were generated on an Illumina HiSeq 2500. TCRdb reanalyzed the raw reads on its own, using fastp at Q25 for trimming and MiXCR for clone calling, and kept in-frame beta chains. Each CDR3 protein gets just one entry, which takes the most common genes and DNA from the rows behind it. For this sample the table gives around 480,000 distinct CDR3 sequences, of which approximately 11% were detected only once. 10% to 15% of the sample is taken by the ten largest. In light of the paper, this sample's time point label describes: 45 days after influenza vaccine administration. The source material was PBMCs from blood, sampled about 40 days after vaccination. Receptors originate from a man aged 45 to 65 who received an inactivated influenza vaccine. Donor details come from another sample of the same person, matched by shared clones.

This chain links TRBV20-1 with TRBJ1-5; 7 bases map to TRBD1. The germline gives CDR1 DFQATT, CDR2 SNEGSKA (reference sequence). V lost 4 bases and J lost 7; bases outside the gene matches: 4. This CDR3 region has 12 residues. The CDR3 bases are TGCAGTGCTAACAGGGGTGGCCAGCCCCAGCATTTT. Its protein product is CSANRGGQPQHF.

The sample holds many counts of this clonotype. The V gene is TRBV10-3, the J gene TRBJ2-1; unclear D gene. The CDR3 is made up of 15 amino acids. Between the trimmed V and J ends, which lost 3 bases and 0 bases, there was a span of 9 bases. CDR1 is ENHRY and CDR2 is SYGVKD in the germline V gene. The CDR3 region has the DNA TGTGCCATCAGTGATTCGAGCGCCTCCTACAATGAGCAGTTCTTC. It yields the protein CAISDSSASYNEQFF.

This chain links TRBV5-1 with TRBJ2-3; no clear D gene. The CDR3 is 12 residues long. The V gene lost 4 bases and the J gene lost 1 base, with 4 bases spanning the gap. Germline CDR1 and CDR2: SGHRS and YFSETQ. The CDR3 DNA follows: TGCGCCAGCAGCGTCCGCACAGATACGCAGTATTTT. It encodes CASSVRTDTQYF. Using reference TRBV5-1 and TRBJ2-3 for the parts outside the CDR3, the full variable domain is KAGVTQTPRYLIKTRGQQVTLSCSPISGHRSVSWYQQTPGQGLQFLFEYFSETQRNKGNFPGRFSGRQFSNSRSEMNVSTLELGDSALYLCASSVRTDTQYFGPGTRLTVL.

The gene calls are TRBV20-1 and TRBJ2-1, with D tentatively TRBD1 (5 bases). Germline CDR1 reads DFQATT; CDR2 reads SNEGSKA (reference sequence). V was clipped by 4 bases and J by 6 bases, with 13 bases between them. The CDR3 covers 13 residues. The CDR3 here is CSAKPQGPNEQFF. The CDR3 DNA is TGCAGTGCTAAGCCCCAGGGCCCCAATGAGCAGTTCTTC.

The chain uses TRBV6-5 and TRBJ1-5; 8 positions match TRBD1. The germline V gene encodes CDR1 MNHEY and CDR2 SVGAGI. Germline trimming cut 2 bases from V and 0 bases from J; bases unmatched to any gene: 9. This CDR3 has 18 amino acids. The CDR3 nucleotides read TGTGCCAGCAGTTACGGACAGGGAGGGGTAAATAGCAATCAGCCCCAGCATTTT. Amino acids: CASSYGQGGVNSNQPQHF.

There are a few counts of this clonotype. The chain combines TRBV2 with TRBJ1-5; D possibly corresponds to TRBD1 (5 bases). CDR3 length: 16 amino acids. Germline V lookup: CDR1 SNHLY, CDR2 FYNNEI. V was shortened by 2 bases and J by 6 bases, with 17 bases between the two germline ends. CDR3 in DNA: TGTGCCAGCAGTGAATTATATGGACAAGGAATTCAGCCCCAGCATTTT. It codes for CASSELYGQGIQPQHF. Based on the CDR3 plus reference TRBV2 and TRBJ1-5, the full variable domain is EPEVTQTPSHQVTQMGQEVILRCVPISNHLYFYWYRQILGQKVEFLVSFYNNEISEKSEIFDDQFSVERPDGSNFTLKIRSTKLEDSAMYFCASSELYGQGIQPQHFGDGTRLSIL.

V usage is TRBV12-3 or TRBV12-4 and J usage is TRBJ2-7, with TRBD1 matching 8 bases. CDR3 length equals 13 residues. Trimming took 3 bases from V and 6 from J; bases not matched to a gene: 4. CDR3 loop: CASSFAGGIEQYF. The CDR3 DNA is TGTGCCAGCAGTTTTGCAGGGGGCATCGAGCAGTACTTC.

There are a few counts of this clonotype. The chain uses TRBV5-1 and TRBJ2-1; a possible D gene is TRBD1 (5 bases). This CDR3 has 15 residues. Germline CDR1 reads SGHRS; CDR2 reads YFSETQ. Trimming stripped 0 bases from V and 5 bases from J, with 12 bases between. CDR3 coding DNA: TGCGCCAGCAGCTTGGCCGGCAGGGCTGACAATGAGCAGTTCTTC. Its protein is CASSLAGRADNEQFF.

The rearrangement uses TRBV7-9 and TRBJ1-2; 7 nucleotides line up with TRBD1. Germline assignment: CDR1 SEHNR and CDR2 FQNEAQ (reference sequence). The CDR3 runs to 15 residues. V dropped 5 bases and J dropped 4; count of bases not matched to a gene: 10. The CDR3 loop reads CASSPGTALGYGYTF. As DNA, the CDR3 is TGTGCCAGCAGCCCCGGGACAGCCCTGGGCTATGGCTACACCTTC.

The chain links TRBV4-2 to TRBJ2-5, with TRBD2 matching 7 bases. Germline CDR1 LGHNA, CDR2 YNFKEQ. The CDR3 is 14 residues long. V lost 0 bases to trimming and J lost 6 bases; unmatched junction nucleotides: 4. The CDR3 bases are TGTGCCAGCAGCCAAGATTTGGGGGGGAAGACCCAGTACTTC. Amino acids: CASSQDLGGKTQYF.

The V and J genes are TRBV7-9 and TRBJ2-5; TRBD2 agrees at 7 bases. The ends lost 5 bases at V and 0 bases at J; junction bases unmatched: 6. Germline V gene lookup returns CDR1 SEHNR and CDR2 FQNEAQ (reference sequence). CDR3 length: 15 residues. Here the CDR3 reads CASSPGTTNQETQYF. CDR3 nucleotide sequence: TGTGCCAGCAGCCCAGGGACTACCAACCAAGAGACCCAGTACTTC.

This clonotype was seen at least ten times. The V gene is TRBV4-3, the J gene TRBJ1-6; 8 positions agree with TRBD1. Trimming cost V 1 base and J 8 bases; bases outside gene matches: 4. The CDR3 spans 15 residues. Germline V gene sequence: CDR1 LGHNA, CDR2 YSLEER. The CDR3 region has the DNA TGCGCCAGCAGCCAAGTTGACAGGGGTTATTCACCCCTCCACTTT. It is translated as CASSQVDRGYSPLHF.

V usage is TRBV5-1 and J usage is TRBJ2-2; D might be TRBD1 (5 bases). The CDR3 is made up of 16 amino acids. V was trimmed by 1 base and J by 3 bases, leaving 13 bases between them. In germline, CDR1 is SGHRS, CDR2 YFSETQ. CDR3 DNA: TGCGCCAGCAGCTTGCGCCCAGGGATGGACACCGGGGAGCTGTTTTTT. This gives the protein CASSLRPGMDTGELFF. Using reference TRBV5-1 and TRBJ2-2 for the parts outside the CDR3, the full variable domain is KAGVTQTPRYLIKTRGQQVTLSCSPISGHRSVSWYQQTPGQGLQFLFEYFSETQRNKGNFPGRFSGRQFSNSRSEMNVSTLELGDSALYLCASSLRPGMDTGELFFGEGSRLTVL.

This clonotype was detected many times. This rearrangement joins TRBV29-1 to TRBJ2-4; 7 nucleotides agree with TRBD2. Trimming at V came to 4 bases and at J to 4 bases, leaving 4 bases not matched to a gene. This CDR3 contains 13 residues. Germline CDR1 reads SQVTM; CDR2 reads ANQGSEA. CDR3 DNA: TGCAGCGTTGTCAAGGGAGGGAAAAACATTCAGTACTTC. It encodes CSVVKGGKNIQYF.

As regards this clonotype: A much larger clone differs from this one at a single base, so this may be a read error. V gene TRBV9 combines with J gene TRBJ2-2; TRBD2 matches 7 bases. CDR1 and CDR2 from the germline V gene are SGDLS and YYNGEE. The length of the CDR3 is 15 residues. The CDR3, as DNA: TGTGCCAGCCGGGGTGGGAGCGGGAACACCGGGGAGCTGTATTTT. Translating gives CASRGGSGNTGELYF.

In its sample, this clonotype was seen many times. The CDR3 DNA is TGTGCCAGCAGTTTAGGGGGGCAGCAGGTTGGTGGCTACACCTTC. Protein product: CASSLGGQQVGGYTF. The V call is TRBV12-3 or TRBV12-4, the J call TRBJ1-2, with D perhaps matching TRBD1 (6 bases). CDR3 size: 15 residues. The V and J ends lost 1 base and 7 bases respectively, with 16 bases between them.

This clonotype was found many times. This sequence joins TRBV24-1 and TRBJ2-1; 10 bases agree with TRBD2. Germline V lookup: CDR1 KGHDR, CDR2 SFDVKD. The CDR3 covers 17 residues. V gave up 3 bases and J gave up 9 bases; unmatched junction bases: 13. The CDR3 reads CATSDARLAGIPGEQFF. The CDR3 bases are TGTGCCACCAGTGATGCGAGACTAGCGGGTATACCGGGTGAGCAGTTCTTC.

At least ten counts were recorded for this clonotype. The V and J genes are TRBV6-5 and TRBJ2-3; TRBD2 agrees at 7 bases. Germline CDR1 is MNHEY and CDR2 is SVGAGI. Trimming at V came to 0 bases and at J to 3 bases, leaving 6 bases not matched to a gene. The CDR3 contains 16 residues. CDR3 nucleotide sequence: TGTGCCAGCAGTTACTCGACCCCGGGGGGAACAGATACGCAGTATTTT. This codes for CASSYSTPGGTDTQYF.

On this clonotype: Sequence at one end of the junction differs from germline and may be a read error. The rearrangement uses TRBV7-2 and TRBJ2-7; D call uncertain. This CDR3 is 15 amino acids long. Germline V gene sequence: CDR1 SGHTA, CDR2 FQGNSA. In nucleotides, the CDR3 is TGTGCCAGCAGCCCCCGGGCGAGGATAGCCTACGAGCAGCACTTC. It translates to CASSPRARIAYEQHF. Together with reference TRBV7-2 and TRBJ2-7, the CDR3 gives the full variable domain: GAGVSQSPSNKVTEKGKDVELRCDPISGHTALYWYRQSLGQGLEFLIYFQGNSAPDKSGLPSDRFSAERTGGSVSTLTIQRTQQEDSAVYLCASSPRARIAYEQHFGPGTRLTVT.

For the CDR3, the DNA is TGCGCCAGCAGCTTCGGGACAGGGAGCTCCTACGAGCAGTACTTC. Its translation is CASSFGTGSSYEQYF. The chain employs TRBV5-1 and TRBJ2-7; 9 nucleotides line up with TRBD1. The J segment lost 0 bases and the V segment lost 2 bases, leaving 3 bases of the junction unmatched. The CDR3 loop spans 15 amino acids. Germline V CDR1 and CDR2: SGHRS, YFSETQ.

The chain's CDR3 is CASSYGRDRDSREQYF. As DNA, the CDR3 is TGTGCCAGCAGTTACGGGAGGGACAGGGACTCGCGCGAGCAGTACTTC. V is TRBV12-3 or TRBV12-4 and J is TRBJ2-7, with a tentative D call TRBD1 (9 bases). The CDR3 extends over 16 amino acids. V was clipped by 4 bases and J by 6 bases, with 22 bases between them.

This clonotype occurred many times. V is TRBV20-1 and J is TRBJ1-1; D ambiguous. The germline V gene encodes CDR1 DFQATT and CDR2 SNEGSKA (reference sequence). The CDR3 consists of 11 residues. V lost 0 bases and J 3 bases, leaving 2 bases between the germline ends. CDR3 DNA sequence: TGCAGTGCTAGAGATTACACTGAAGCTTTCTTT. Its translation: CSARDYTEAFF.

This clonotype has more than one count but fewer than ten. This chain joins TRBV6-5 and TRBJ2-4, with 7 bases aligning to TRBD1. Trimming at V came to 4 bases and at J to 1 base, leaving 7 bases not matched to a gene. Germline CDR1 is MNHEY and CDR2 is SVGAGI. The CDR3 is 16 residues long. Written as DNA, the CDR3 is TGTGCCAGCAGTTTTTACCGGGACAGCGCCAAAAACATTCAGTACTTC. This encodes CASSFYRDSAKNIQYF.

V is TRBV4-2 and J is TRBJ2-1, with 7 bases that match TRBD1. Germline values: CDR1 LGHNA, CDR2 YNFKEQ. The V and J ends lost 4 bases and 0 bases, in that order; junction bases with no gene match: 12. There are 18 residues in the CDR3. Written as DNA, the CDR3 is TGTGCCAGCAGCCTAGAATCGGGACAGTTAAGCTCCTACAATGAGCAGTTCTTC. Translating it yields CASSLESGQLSSYNEQFF.

The chain combines TRBV20-1 with TRBJ2-4; D is ambiguous. The germline V gene has CDR1 DFQATT and CDR2 SNEGSKA (reference sequence). The CDR3 covers 14 residues. The V end was cut by 2 bases, the J end by 9 bases, with 17 bases between. DNA for the CDR3: TGCAGTGCTAGACACTACTCAGCCAAGGGCATTCAGTACTTC. Protein sequence: CSARHYSAKGIQYF.

This clonotype was picked up a small number of times. The chain links TRBV5-1 to TRBJ2-3; TRBD2 matches 15 bases. This CDR3 contains 16 residues. With 5 bases clipped from V and 4 bases from J, the junction kept 5 bases outside the gene matches. Germline V gives CDR1 SGHRS, CDR2 YFSETQ. The CDR3 spells CASSWTSGRASDTQYF. CDR3 nucleotides: TGCGCCAGCAGTTGGACTAGCGGGAGGGCCTCAGATACGCAGTATTTT.

This clonotype was seen only a few times. V gene TRBV12-3 or TRBV12-4 combines with J gene TRBJ2-1; 11 bases are shared with TRBD1. V shed 5 bases and J 8 bases; nucleotides not matched to a gene: 8. This CDR3 is built from 15 residues. The CDR3 DNA reads TGTGCCAGCAGTCACGGGACAGGGGGTAGGTATGAGCAGTTCTTC. This encodes CASSHGTGGRYEQFF.

This clonotype was seen a few times. The genes are TRBV5-1 and TRBJ2-3; D call uncertain. CDR3 length equals 14 residues. V was pared by 0 bases and J by 5 bases, with 10 bases between. Per germline, CDR1 SGHRS and CDR2 YFSETQ. The CDR3 loop is CASSLVERGDTQYF. The CDR3 bases are TGCGCCAGCAGCTTGGTAGAAAGAGGAGATACGCAGTATTTT.

In its sample, this clonotype was seen a few times. V and J are TRBV6-2 or TRBV6-3 and TRBJ2-1; 7 bases are shared with TRBD1. This CDR3 has 14 residues. CDR1 is MNHEY, CDR2 SVGEGT, per germline. Trimming removed 4 bases from V and 7 bases from J; junction bases left unmatched: 7. The CDR3 DNA sequence: TGTGCCAGCAGTTCCTTCGGGACAGTTAATGAGCAGTTCTTC. Its protein product is CASSSFGTVNEQFF.